This T cell receptor beta chain was documented in a study of cytomegalovirus exposure and HLA in healthy donors. Only in-frame clones appear in the TCRdb table, and some are missing; sequencing was by immunoSEQ multiplex PCR. The sample yields 200,000 to 250,000 clones, approximately 83% seen once. About this clone itself: Its target is unknown.

Whole-study findings and limits: Cytomegalovirus-associated TCR beta chains were listed, numbering 150 to 200. The finding came from a later analysis; first-cohort TCR clusters tended to co-occur in the roughly 120 validation repertoires. Accounts indicate the classifier identified cytomegalovirus status with strong specificity and sensitivity.

Trimming removed 4 bases from V and 3 bases from J; junction bases left unmatched: 10. CDR1 MNHEY and CDR2 SMNVEV come from the germline V gene (reference sequence). The CDR3 has 18 amino acids. The chain is built from TRBV27 and TRBJ1-4, with 11 bases fitting TRBD1. This TCR was recovered from a woman aged 25 to 39 in good health and CMV-seropositive. The specimen sequenced was PBMCs. CDR3 amino acids: CASSSNRDRGSPNEKLFF. CDR3 in DNA: TGTGCCAGCAGTTCAAACCGGGACAGGGGGTCACCTAATGAAAAACTGTTTTTT.